This section outlines one T cell receptor (beta chain) sequence together with its context. Its antigen is unidentified. One end of the junction is discordant with germline, which a read error may explain. After constant-region reverse-primer amplification, full-length variable regions underwent semi-nested PCR with Nested Universal Primer A. TCRdb independently ran MiXCR on the 5' RACE reads; one entry per CDR3 protein. The sample holds 55,000 to 80,000 distinct CDR3 sequences, approximately 23% seen once. Memory CD4+ cells were defined as CD4+CD45RO+CD25-. Study-wide points: Tumor Treg TCRs overlapped most with tumor naive CD4+ cells.

The TCR sequence derives from a female donor with breast cancer. The sample was memory CD4+ T cells sorted from a lymph node. The subset: memory CD4+ T cells, CD4+CD45RO+CD25-.

CDR3 nucleotides: TGTGCCCGCAGCCAAGCAGGGCCCGAAGCTTTCTTT. This sequence encodes CARSQAGPEAFF. The chain recombines TRBV3-1 with TRBJ1-1; possible D gene TRBD1, 5 bases. The CDR3 length is 12 residues. From germline, CDR1 is LGHDT and CDR2 YNNKEL (reference sequence).